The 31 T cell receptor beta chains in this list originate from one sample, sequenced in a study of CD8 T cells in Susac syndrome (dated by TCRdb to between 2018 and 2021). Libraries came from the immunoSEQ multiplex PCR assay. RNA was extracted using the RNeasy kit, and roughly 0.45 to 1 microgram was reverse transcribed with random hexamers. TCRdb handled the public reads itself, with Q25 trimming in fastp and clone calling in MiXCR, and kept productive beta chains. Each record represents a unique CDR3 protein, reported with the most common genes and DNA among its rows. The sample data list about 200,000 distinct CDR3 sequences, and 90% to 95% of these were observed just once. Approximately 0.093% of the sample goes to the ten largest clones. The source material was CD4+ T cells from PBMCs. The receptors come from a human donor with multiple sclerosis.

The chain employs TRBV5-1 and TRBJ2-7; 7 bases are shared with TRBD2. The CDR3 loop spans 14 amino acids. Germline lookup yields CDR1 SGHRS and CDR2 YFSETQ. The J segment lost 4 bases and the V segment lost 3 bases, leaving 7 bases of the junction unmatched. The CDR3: CASSSSSGVYEQYF. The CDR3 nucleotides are TGCGCCAGCAGCTCGTCTAGCGGAGTATACGAGCAGTACTTC.

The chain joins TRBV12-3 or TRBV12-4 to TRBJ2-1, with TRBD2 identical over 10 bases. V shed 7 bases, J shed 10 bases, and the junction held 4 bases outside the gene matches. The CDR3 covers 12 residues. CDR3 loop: CASTPTSGEQFF. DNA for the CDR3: TGTGCCAGCACCCCGACTAGCGGGGAGCAGTTCTTC.

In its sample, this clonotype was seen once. CDR3 in amino acids: CSARDDLSFVETQYF. The CDR3 bases are TGCAGTGCTAGAGATGATCTATCCTTCGTGGAGACCCAGTACTTC. The chain has TRBV20-1 and TRBJ2-5; D is ambiguous. This CDR3 has 15 residues. The V gene's germline CDR1 is DFQATT and CDR2 SNEGSKA (reference sequence). V was shortened by 0 bases and J by 5 bases, with 16 bases between the two germline ends.

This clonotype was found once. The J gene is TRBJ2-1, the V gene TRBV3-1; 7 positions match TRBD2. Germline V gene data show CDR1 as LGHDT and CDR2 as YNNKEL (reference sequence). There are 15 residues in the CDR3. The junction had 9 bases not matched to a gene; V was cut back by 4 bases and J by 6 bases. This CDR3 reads CASSPRLAPGNEQFF. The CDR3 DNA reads TGTGCCAGCAGCCCCCGACTAGCCCCCGGCAATGAGCAGTTCTTC.

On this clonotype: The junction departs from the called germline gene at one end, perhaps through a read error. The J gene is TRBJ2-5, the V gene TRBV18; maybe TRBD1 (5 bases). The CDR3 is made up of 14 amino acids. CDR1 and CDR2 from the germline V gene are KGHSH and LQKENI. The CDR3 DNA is TGTGCCAGCTCCCCACCATCAGGGAAAGAGACCCAGTACTTC. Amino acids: CASSPPSGKETQYF.

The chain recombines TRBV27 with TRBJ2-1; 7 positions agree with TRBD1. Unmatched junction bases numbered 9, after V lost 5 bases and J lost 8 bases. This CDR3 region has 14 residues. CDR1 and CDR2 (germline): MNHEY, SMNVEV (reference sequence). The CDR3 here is CASSPRTGFDEQFF. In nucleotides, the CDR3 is TGTGCCAGCAGTCCCCGGACAGGCTTCGATGAGCAGTTCTTC.

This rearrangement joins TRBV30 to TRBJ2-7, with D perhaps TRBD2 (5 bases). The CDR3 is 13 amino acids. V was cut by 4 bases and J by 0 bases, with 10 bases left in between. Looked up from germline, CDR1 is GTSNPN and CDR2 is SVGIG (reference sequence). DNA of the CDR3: TGTGCCTGGAACCCCGGGATCTCCTACGAGCAGTACTTC. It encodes CAWNPGISYEQYF.

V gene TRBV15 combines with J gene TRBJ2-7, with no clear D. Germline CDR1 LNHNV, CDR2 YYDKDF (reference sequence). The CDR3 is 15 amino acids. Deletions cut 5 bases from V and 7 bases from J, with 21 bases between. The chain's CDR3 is CATSRSTSFAWEQYF. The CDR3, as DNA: TGTGCCACCAGCCGTTCGACCTCCTTCGCCTGGGAGCAGTACTTC.

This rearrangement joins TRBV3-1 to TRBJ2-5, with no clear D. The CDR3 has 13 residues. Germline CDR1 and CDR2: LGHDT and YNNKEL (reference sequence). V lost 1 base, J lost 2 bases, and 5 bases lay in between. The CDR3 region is CASSQASQETQYF. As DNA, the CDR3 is TGTGCCAGCAGCCAAGCCAGTCAAGAGACCCAGTACTTC.

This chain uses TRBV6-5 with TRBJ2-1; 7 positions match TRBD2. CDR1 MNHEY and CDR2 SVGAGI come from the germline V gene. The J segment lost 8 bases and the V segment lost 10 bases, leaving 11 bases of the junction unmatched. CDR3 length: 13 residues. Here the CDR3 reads CATSGPGHHEQFF. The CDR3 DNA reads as TGTGCCACTAGCGGCCCTGGCCATCATGAGCAGTTCTTC.

The CDR3 is CASSFQGAPLEQYF. The CDR3 nucleotides are TGTGCCAGCAGCTTTCAGGGGGCCCCCCTCGAGCAGTACTTC. V gene TRBV7-8 combines with J gene TRBJ2-7; 8 positions agree with TRBD1. Germline V lookup: CDR1 SGHVS, CDR2 FQNEAQ. CDR3 length equals 14 residues. V was pared by 3 bases and J by 6 bases, with 7 bases of the junction left unmatched.

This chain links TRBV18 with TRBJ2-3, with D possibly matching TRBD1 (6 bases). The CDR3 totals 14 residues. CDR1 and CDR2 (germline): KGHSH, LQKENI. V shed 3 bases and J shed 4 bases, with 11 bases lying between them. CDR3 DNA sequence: TGTGCCAGCTCACCTACAGGGTGGGCAGATACGCAGTATTTT. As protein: CASSPTGWADTQYF.

The CDR3 loop reads CSWLPGMSSYNEQFF. DNA of the CDR3: TGCAGCTGGCTTCCGGGGATGAGCTCCTACAATGAGCAGTTCTTC. The rearrangement joins TRBV20-1 to TRBJ2-1, with D possibly TRBD2 on 5 matching bases. The germline V gene encodes CDR1 DFQATT and CDR2 SNEGSKA (reference sequence). This CDR3 spans 15 amino acids.

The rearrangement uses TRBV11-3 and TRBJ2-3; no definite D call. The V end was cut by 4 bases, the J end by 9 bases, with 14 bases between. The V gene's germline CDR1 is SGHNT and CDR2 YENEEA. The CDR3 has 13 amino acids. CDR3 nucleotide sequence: TGTGCCAGCAGCTCCTCCCCGCTAGGGACGCAGTATTTT. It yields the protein CASSSSPLGTQYF.

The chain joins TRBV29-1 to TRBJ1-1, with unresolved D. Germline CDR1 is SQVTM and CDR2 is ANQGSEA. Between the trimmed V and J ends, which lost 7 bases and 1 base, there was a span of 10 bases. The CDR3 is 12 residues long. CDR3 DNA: TGCAGCGGCGACTTTAAGAACACTGAAGCTTTCTTT. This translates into CSGDFKNTEAFF. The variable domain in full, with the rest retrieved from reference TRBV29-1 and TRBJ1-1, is SAVISQKPSRDICQRGTSLTIQCQVDSQVTMMFWYRQQPGQSLTLIATANQGSEATYESGFVIDKFPISRPNLTFSTLTVSNMSPEDSSIYLCSGDFKNTEAFFGQGTRLTVV.

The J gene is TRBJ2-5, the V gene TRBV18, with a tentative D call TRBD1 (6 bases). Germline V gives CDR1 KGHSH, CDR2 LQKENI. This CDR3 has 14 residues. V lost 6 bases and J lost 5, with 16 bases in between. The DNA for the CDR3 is TGTGCCAGCTCCGAAAGGGGGACCGGGGAGACCCAGTACTTC. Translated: CASSERGTGETQYF.

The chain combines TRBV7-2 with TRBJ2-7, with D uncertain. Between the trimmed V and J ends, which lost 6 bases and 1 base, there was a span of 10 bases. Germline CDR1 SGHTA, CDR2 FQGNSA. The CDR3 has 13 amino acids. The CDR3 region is CASSPWTSYEQYF. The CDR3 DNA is TGTGCCAGCAGTCCGTGGACGTCCTACGAGCAGTACTTC.

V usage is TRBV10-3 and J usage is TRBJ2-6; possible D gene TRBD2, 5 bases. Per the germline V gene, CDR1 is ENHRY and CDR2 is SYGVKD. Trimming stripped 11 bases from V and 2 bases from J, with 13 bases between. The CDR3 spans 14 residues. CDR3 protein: CAAVDGTGANVLTF. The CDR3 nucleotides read TGTGCCGCGGTAGACGGGACTGGGGCCAACGTCCTGACTTTC.

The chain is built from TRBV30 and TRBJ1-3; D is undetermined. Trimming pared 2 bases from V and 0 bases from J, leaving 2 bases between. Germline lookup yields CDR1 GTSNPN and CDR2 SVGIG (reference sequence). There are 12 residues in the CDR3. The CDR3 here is CAWSSSGNTIYF. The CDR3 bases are TGTGCCTGGAGTAGCTCTGGAAACACCATATATTTT.

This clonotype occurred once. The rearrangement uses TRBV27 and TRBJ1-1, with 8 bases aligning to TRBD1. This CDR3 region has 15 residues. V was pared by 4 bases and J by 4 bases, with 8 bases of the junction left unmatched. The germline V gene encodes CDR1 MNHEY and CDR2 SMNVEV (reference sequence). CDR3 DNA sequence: TGTGCCAGCAGTTATGGACAGGGAGGAGTCACTGAAGCTTTCTTT. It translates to CASSYGQGGVTEAFF.

DNA for the CDR3: TGTGCCAGCAGCGTAGTTTCGGGAGCGTCCGAGACCCAGTACTTC. As protein: CASSVVSGASETQYF. The chain uses TRBV9 and TRBJ2-5, with D perhaps TRBD2 (6 bases). CDR3 length equals 15 residues. Germline-derived CDR1 and CDR2 are SGDLS and YYNGEE. The V end was cut by 0 bases, the J end by 5 bases, with 14 bases between.

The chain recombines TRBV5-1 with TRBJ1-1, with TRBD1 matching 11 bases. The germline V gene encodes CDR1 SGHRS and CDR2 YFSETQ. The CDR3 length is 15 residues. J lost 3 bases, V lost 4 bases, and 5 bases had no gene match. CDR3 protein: CASSSGQGAHTEAFF. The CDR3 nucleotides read TGCGCCAGCAGCAGTGGACAGGGGGCACACACTGAAGCTTTCTTT.

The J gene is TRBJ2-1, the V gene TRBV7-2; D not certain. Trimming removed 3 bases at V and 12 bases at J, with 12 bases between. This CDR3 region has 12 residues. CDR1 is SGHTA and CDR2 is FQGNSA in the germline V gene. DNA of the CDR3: TGTGCCAGCAGCTTTACTCCGGGCCCGCAGTTCTTC. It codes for CASSFTPGPQFF.

CDR3 in amino acids: CASSVGATGELFF. CDR3 coding DNA: TGTGCCAGCAGCGTAGGCGCCACCGGGGAGCTGTTTTTT. The chain employs TRBV9 and TRBJ2-2; D unclear. Germline V gene lookup returns CDR1 SGDLS and CDR2 YYNGEE. V was shortened by 0 bases and J by 4 bases, with 4 bases between the two germline ends. The CDR3 is 13 residues long.

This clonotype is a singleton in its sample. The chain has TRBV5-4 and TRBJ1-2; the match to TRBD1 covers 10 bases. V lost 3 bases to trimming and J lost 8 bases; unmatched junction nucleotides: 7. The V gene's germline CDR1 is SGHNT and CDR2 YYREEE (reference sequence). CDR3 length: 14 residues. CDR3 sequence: CASSSGTGAFGYTF. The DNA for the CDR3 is TGTGCCAGCAGCTCCGGGACAGGGGCTTTCGGCTACACCTTC.

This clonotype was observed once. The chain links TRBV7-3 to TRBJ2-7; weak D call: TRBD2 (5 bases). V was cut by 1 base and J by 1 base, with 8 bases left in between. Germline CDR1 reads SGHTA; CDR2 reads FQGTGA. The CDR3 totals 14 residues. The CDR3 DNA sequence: TGTGCCAGCAGCTTAAATCCGGGATCCTACGAGCAGTACTTC. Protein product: CASSLNPGSYEQYF.

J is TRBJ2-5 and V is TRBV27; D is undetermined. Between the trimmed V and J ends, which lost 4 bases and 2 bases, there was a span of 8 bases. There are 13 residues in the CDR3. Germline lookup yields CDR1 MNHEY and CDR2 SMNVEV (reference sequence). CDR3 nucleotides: TGTGCCAGCAGTTCGCGCCTACAAGAGACCCAGTACTTC. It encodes CASSSRLQETQYF.

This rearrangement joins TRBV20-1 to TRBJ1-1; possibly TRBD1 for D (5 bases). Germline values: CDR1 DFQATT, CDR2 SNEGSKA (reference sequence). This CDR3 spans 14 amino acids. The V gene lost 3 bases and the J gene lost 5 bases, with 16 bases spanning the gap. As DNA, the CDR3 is TGCAGTGCTAGCGTGGCGGGGCAAGCGACTGAAGCTTTCTTT. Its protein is CSASVAGQATEAFF.

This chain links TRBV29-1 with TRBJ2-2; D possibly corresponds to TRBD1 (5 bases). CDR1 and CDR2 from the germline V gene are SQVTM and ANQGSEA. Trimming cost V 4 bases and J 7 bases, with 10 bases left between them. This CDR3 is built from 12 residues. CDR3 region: CSVAGINGELFF. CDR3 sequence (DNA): TGCAGCGTTGCAGGGATCAACGGGGAGCTGTTTTTT.

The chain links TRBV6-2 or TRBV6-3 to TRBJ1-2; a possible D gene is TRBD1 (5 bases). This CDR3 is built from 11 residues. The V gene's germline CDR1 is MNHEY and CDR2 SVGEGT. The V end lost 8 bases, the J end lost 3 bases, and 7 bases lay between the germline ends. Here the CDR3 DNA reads TGTGCCAGCCGGGGGGACTATGGCTACACCTTC. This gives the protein CASRGDYGYTF.

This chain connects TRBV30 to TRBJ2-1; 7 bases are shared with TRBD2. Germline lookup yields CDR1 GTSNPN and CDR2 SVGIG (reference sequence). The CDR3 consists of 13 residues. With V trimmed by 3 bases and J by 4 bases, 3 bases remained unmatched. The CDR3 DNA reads TGTGCCTGGAGCAGCGGGGCATACAATGAGCAGTTCTTC. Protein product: CAWSSGAYNEQFF.